This T cell receptor (beta chain) was documented in a study of control samples from healthy donors and cancer patients. Here immunoSEQ multiplex PCR was the method, and the copy in TCRdb shows in-frame clones only, minus some. The data hold some 70,000 clones, with 83% observed a single time. The germline V and J ends were trimmed by 3 bases and 8 bases, with 11 bases remaining between them. Germline V CDR1 and CDR2: MNHEY, SMNVEV (reference sequence). The CDR3 is 12 amino acids. Sequencing input: blood. This sequence originates from a man aged 55 to 70 in good health. The V call is TRBV27, the J call TRBJ2-7, with D hard to call. This CDR3 is CASSLAGKKQYF. Written as DNA, the CDR3 is TGTGCCAGCAGTTTGGCCGGAAAGAAGCAGTACTTC.